A single sample is the source of the 25 T cell receptor beta chains below, sequenced in a study of beta chain features in type 1 diabetes. Since all of the isolated RNA was reverse transcribed, expressed TCRB transcripts were what got sequenced. TCRdb's table, derived via immunoSEQ multiplex PCR, lists solely in-frame clones and lacks some. The table includes more than 130,000 clones, 6.5% to 8.5% detected once. The sequenced sample consisted of central memory CD4+ T cells from blood. The receptors derive from a woman in her thirties in good health.

This clone appeared a few times. The rearrangement uses TRBV7-2 and TRBJ2-5, with TRBD1 matching 8 bases. The CDR3 loop spans 14 amino acids. CDR1 SGHTA and CDR2 FQGNSA come from the germline V gene. V was clipped by 4 bases and J by 3 bases; unmatched bases: 4. CDR3 region: CASSSQTGEETQYF. Here the CDR3 DNA reads TGTGCCAGCAGCTCGCAGACAGGGGAAGAGACCCAGTACTTC. Using reference TRBV7-2 and TRBJ2-5 for the parts outside the CDR3, the full variable domain is GAGVSQSPSNKVTEKGKDVELRCDPISGHTALYWYRQSLGQGLEFLIYFQGNSAPDKSGLPSDRFSAERTGGSVSTLTIQRTQQEDSAVYLCASSSQTGEETQYFGPGTRLLVL.

This chain links TRBV9 with TRBJ2-1; 8 nucleotides align to TRBD1. Germline CDR1 is SGDLS and CDR2 is YYNGEE. V gave up 2 bases and J gave up 9 bases; unmatched junction bases: 13. The CDR3 has 16 residues. The CDR3 sequence: CASSVSPGQVGGEQFF. The CDR3 DNA reads as TGTGCCAGCAGCGTTTCCCCGGGACAGGTAGGAGGTGAGCAGTTCTTC.

The sample holds many counts of this clone. The V and J genes are TRBV7-9 and TRBJ1-1; D might be TRBD1 (6 bases). Trimming shortened V by 7 bases and J by 1 base, and 16 bases separated the two germline ends. The germline V gene encodes CDR1 SEHNR and CDR2 FQNEAQ (reference sequence). This CDR3 has 15 residues. CDR3 bases: TGTGCCAGCACAAACACAGGGCAACGGAACACTGAAGCTTTCTTT. Translated: CASTNTGQRNTEAFF. The full variable domain, completed using reference TRBV7-9 and TRBJ1-1, is DTGVSQNPRHKITKRGQNVTFRCDPISEHNRLYWYRQTLGQGPEFLTYFQNEAQLEKSRLLSDRFSAERPKGSFSTLEIQRTEQGDSAMYLCASTNTGQRNTEAFFGQGTRLTVV.

This clone has just a few counts. The J gene is TRBJ2-1, the V gene TRBV7-3, with 11 bases lining up with TRBD2. After removal of 1 base from V and 10 bases from J, the junction contained 6 bases not matched to a gene. The CDR3 spans 15 residues. The germline V gene encodes CDR1 SGHTA and CDR2 FQGTGA. This CDR3 is CASSLSVAGGVEQFF. Here the CDR3 DNA reads TGTGCCAGCAGCTTAAGCGTAGCGGGAGGGGTAGAGCAGTTCTTC.

This clone appeared a few times. This sequence joins TRBV29-1 and TRBJ1-3; D unclear. V lost 4 bases to trimming and J lost 7 bases, with 8 bases between them. Germline loops: CDR1 SQVTM, CDR2 ANQGSEA. The CDR3 runs to 11 residues. The CDR3 is CSVARGNTIYF. CDR3 in DNA: TGCAGCGTTGCTCGAGGGAACACCATATATTTT.

There are a few counts of this clone. This chain connects TRBV29-1 to TRBJ1-1; a possible D gene is TRBD1 (5 bases). V was shortened by 5 bases and J by 1 base, with 8 bases between the two germline ends. CDR1 is SQVTM, CDR2 ANQGSEA, per germline. The CDR3 is 12 residues long. CDR3 loop: CSVRQGNTEAFF. CDR3 in DNA: TGCAGCGTTCGCCAGGGGAACACTGAAGCTTTCTTT.

This clone occurred a few times. CDR3 loop: CASGHGSQPQHF. The CDR3 nucleotides are TGTGCCAGCGGGCACGGAAGTCAGCCCCAGCATTTT. The chain recombines TRBV7-2 with TRBJ1-5; no clear D gene. Germline CDR1 is SGHTA and CDR2 is FQGNSA. The CDR3 spans 12 residues. V gave up 8 bases and J gave up 6 bases, with 11 bases separating them.

There are a few counts of this clone. This chain connects TRBV4-2 to TRBJ1-5; D remains unclear. This CDR3 spans 15 amino acids. V was cut by 1 base and J by 0 bases, with 7 bases left in between. Germline assignment: CDR1 LGHNA and CDR2 YNFKEQ. CDR3 loop: CASSQGTVSNQPQHF. Here the CDR3 DNA reads TGTGCCAGCAGCCAAGGAACGGTTAGCAATCAGCCCCAGCATTTT.

V is TRBV4-3 and J is TRBJ2-1; weak D call: TRBD2 (6 bases). Germline CDR1 is LGHNA and CDR2 is YSLEER. Trimming removed 0 bases at V and 0 bases at J, with 21 bases between. This CDR3 is 20 amino acids long. This chain's CDR3 is CASSQDQVGAGSSSYNEQFF. The DNA of the CDR3 is TGCGCCAGCAGCCAAGATCAGGTTGGGGCGGGATCGAGCTCCTACAATGAGCAGTTCTTC.

There are a few counts of this clone. This chain connects TRBV19 to TRBJ1-5; TRBD1 aligns across 7 bases. CDR3 length: 13 residues. The J segment lost 13 bases and the V segment lost 5 bases, leaving 11 bases of the junction unmatched. Germline-derived CDR1 and CDR2 are LNHDA and SQIVND (reference sequence). The CDR3, as DNA: TGTGCCAGTAGTCAACTCCACAGGGGTCCACAGCATTTT. Its translation is CASSQLHRGPQHF.

The rearrangement joins TRBV5-1 to TRBJ2-2; D uncertain. CDR1 is SGHRS, CDR2 YFSETQ, per germline. The CDR3 has 14 amino acids. Trimming removed 1 base from V and 1 base from J, with 5 bases in between. Here the CDR3 reads CASSLPLNTGELFF. In DNA, the CDR3 is TGCGCCAGCAGCTTGCCACTGAACACCGGGGAGCTGTTTTTT.

This clone has a count of ten or more. The chain employs TRBV28 and TRBJ2-4; TRBD2 matches 10 bases. V was clipped by 6 bases and J by 2 bases; unmatched bases: 10. The CDR3 loop spans 17 amino acids. CDR1 MDHEN and CDR2 SYDVKM come from the germline V gene. The CDR3 nucleotides read TGTGCCAGCAGCCCCCGGGGTAGCGGGAGGTCCAAAAACATTCAGTACTTC. It codes for CASSPRGSGRSKNIQYF.

The DNA for the CDR3 is TGTGCCAGCAGCCCAATCCGGGACAAGTTCTACAATGAGCAGTTCTTC. It is translated as CASSPIRDKFYNEQFF. This chain uses TRBV7-8 with TRBJ2-1; D perhaps matches TRBD1 (6 bases). The V end lost 5 bases, the J end lost 3 bases, and 17 bases lay between the germline ends. Per the germline V gene, CDR1 is SGHVS and CDR2 is FQNEAQ. The CDR3 sequence is 16 residues long.

This clone occurred a few times. The rearrangement uses TRBV6-5 and TRBJ2-6, with TRBD1 matching over 7 bases. The length of the CDR3 is 15 residues. Per germline, CDR1 MNHEY and CDR2 SVGAGI. J gave up 2 bases and V 6 bases, and 4 bases lay outside the gene matches. CDR3 sequence (DNA): TGTGCCAGCAGGCCCGACAGGGCTGGGGCCAACGTCCTGACTTTC. This gives the protein CASRPDRAGANVLTF.

The chain is built from TRBV5-1 and TRBJ2-1, with 10 bases fitting TRBD2. CDR1 and CDR2 (germline): SGHRS, YFSETQ. CDR3 size: 14 residues. With V trimmed by 4 bases and J by 7 bases, 5 bases remained unmatched. The CDR3, as DNA: TGCGCCAGCAGCGAAACACTAGCGGGGAATGAGCAGTTCTTC. Translated, it gives CASSETLAGNEQFF.

This clone was counted only a few times. The chain's CDR3 is CASRQGRTPDTEAFF. The CDR3 bases are TGTGCCAGTAGACAAGGGAGGACCCCGGACACTGAAGCTTTCTTT. The chain couples TRBV19 to TRBJ1-1; no definite D call. The CDR3 length is 15 residues. V lost 6 bases to trimming and J lost 3 bases, with 17 bases between them. Germline CDR1 and CDR2: LNHDA and SQIVND (reference sequence). The whole variable domain, remainder taken from reference TRBV19 and TRBJ1-1, is DGGITQSPKYLFRKEGQNVTLSCEQNLNHDAMYWYRQDPGQGLRLIYYSQIVNDFQKGDIAEGYSVSREKKESFPLTVTSAQKNPTAFYLCASRQGRTPDTEAFFGQGTRLTVV.

The chain has TRBV11-3 and TRBJ2-1; 7 bases match TRBD2. Trimming at V came to 0 bases and at J to 7 bases, leaving 6 bases not matched to a gene. This CDR3 contains 15 residues. Germline assignment: CDR1 SGHNT and CDR2 YENEEA. This CDR3 is CASSLEGGSSNEQFF. The CDR3 DNA reads as TGTGCCAGCAGCTTAGAGGGCGGGAGTTCGAATGAGCAGTTCTTC.

This clone was recorded a few times. CDR3 nucleotides: TGTGCCAGCAGCTTTCAGGGGGGCGGCTACACCTTC. Amino acid sequence: CASSFQGGGYTF. V is TRBV7-2 and J is TRBJ1-2, with 7 bases matching TRBD1. Germline V gene data show CDR1 as SGHTA and CDR2 as FQGNSA. V was clipped by 3 bases and J by 8 bases; unmatched bases: 3. This CDR3 has 12 amino acids.

This clone was picked up many times. The CDR3 region is CASSYGTSGLETQYF. CDR3 sequence (DNA): TGTGCCAGCAGTTACGGGACTAGCGGGTTGGAGACCCAGTACTTC. The rearrangement uses TRBV6-5 and TRBJ2-5, with 12 bases identical to TRBD2. The CDR3 extends over 15 amino acids. Germline loops: CDR1 MNHEY, CDR2 SVGAGI. The junction had 3 bases not matched to a gene; V was cut back by 2 bases and J by 5 bases.

This clone has a handful of counts. The chain uses TRBV4-2 and TRBJ2-1; D not certain. The V gene's germline CDR1 is LGHNA and CDR2 YNFKEQ. The CDR3 spans 11 residues. V dropped 6 bases and J dropped 8 bases, with 8 bases sitting between them. The CDR3 protein is CASSQRDEQFF. The CDR3 DNA reads TGTGCCAGCAGTCAACGGGATGAGCAGTTCTTC.

The DNA of the CDR3 is TGTGCCAGCTCATCGCTAGCGGGGAACCAAGAGACCCAGTACTTC. This codes for CASSSLAGNQETQYF. The gene calls are TRBV18 and TRBJ2-5; TRBD2 agrees at 9 bases. V shed 5 bases and J 0 bases; nucleotides not matched to a gene: 4. Germline V gene lookup returns CDR1 KGHSH and CDR2 LQKENI. This CDR3 has 15 amino acids.

This chain links TRBV5-8 with TRBJ1-5; 7 bases fit TRBD1. The J segment lost 6 bases and the V segment lost 0 bases, leaving 6 bases of the junction unmatched. Germline V gene data show CDR1 as SGHTS and CDR2 as YDEGEE. The CDR3 has 15 amino acids. CDR3 protein: CASSLEGGFVQPQHF. CDR3 DNA: TGTGCCAGCAGCTTGGAAGGGGGCTTTGTTCAGCCCCAGCATTTT.

This clone has ten or more counts. The DNA of the CDR3 is TGTGCCAGCTCACCAGCTAGGACTAGCGGGAGGAGGACTGGGGCCAACGTCCTGACTTTC. It codes for CASSPARTSGRRTGANVLTF. The V and J genes are TRBV18 and TRBJ2-6, with 14 bases fitting TRBD2. Germline loops: CDR1 KGHSH, CDR2 LQKENI. This CDR3 has 20 amino acids. Trimming cost V 2 bases and J 2 bases; bases outside gene matches: 8.

This clone was counted many times. The chain joins TRBV25-1 to TRBJ1-5; D is perhaps TRBD1 (6 bases). V shed 3 bases and J shed 6 bases, with 12 bases lying between them. The CDR3 length is 14 residues. CDR1 is MGHDK, CDR2 SYGVNS, per germline. The CDR3, as DNA: TGTGCCAGCAGTGATCCCACAGGGATTCAGCCCCAGCATTTT. Translated, it gives CASSDPTGIQPQHF.

In this sample, this clone turned up a few times. The chain joins TRBV7-3 to TRBJ1-5, with D hard to call. Trimming took off 2 bases at V and 4 bases at J, with 6 bases between the two ends. CDR1 is SGHTA and CDR2 is FQGTGA in the germline V gene. The CDR3 is made up of 13 amino acids. The CDR3 loop reads CASSLWPNQPQHF. CDR3 bases: TGTGCCAGCAGCTTATGGCCTAATCAGCCCCAGCATTTT.